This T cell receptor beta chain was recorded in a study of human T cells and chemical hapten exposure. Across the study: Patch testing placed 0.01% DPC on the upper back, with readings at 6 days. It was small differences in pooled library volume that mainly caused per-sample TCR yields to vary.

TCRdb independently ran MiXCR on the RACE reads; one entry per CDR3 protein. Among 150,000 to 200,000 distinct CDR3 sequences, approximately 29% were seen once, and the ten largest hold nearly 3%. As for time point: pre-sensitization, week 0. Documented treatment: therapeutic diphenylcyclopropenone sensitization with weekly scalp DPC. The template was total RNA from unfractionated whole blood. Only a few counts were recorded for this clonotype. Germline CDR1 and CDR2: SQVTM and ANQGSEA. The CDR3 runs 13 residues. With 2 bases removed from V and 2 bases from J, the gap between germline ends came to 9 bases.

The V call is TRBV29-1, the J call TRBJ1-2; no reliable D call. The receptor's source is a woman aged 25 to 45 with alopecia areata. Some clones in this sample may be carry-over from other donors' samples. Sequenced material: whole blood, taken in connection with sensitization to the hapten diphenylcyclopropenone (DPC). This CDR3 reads CSVESGNNYGYTF. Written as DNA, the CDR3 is TGCAGCGTTGAAAGTGGCAACAACTATGGCTACACCTTC. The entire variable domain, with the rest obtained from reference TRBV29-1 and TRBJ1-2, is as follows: SAVISQKPSRDICQRGTSLTIQCQVDSQVTMMFWYRQQPGQSLTLIATANQGSEATYESGFVIDKFPISRPNLTFSTLTVSNMSPEDSSIYLCSVESGNNYGYTFGSGTRLTVV.